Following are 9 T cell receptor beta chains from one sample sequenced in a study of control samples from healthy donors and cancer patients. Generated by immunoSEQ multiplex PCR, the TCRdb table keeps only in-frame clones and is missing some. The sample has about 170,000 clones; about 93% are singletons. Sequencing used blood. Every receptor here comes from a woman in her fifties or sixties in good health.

CDR3 DNA: TGTGCCAGCAGCGTAGTTACCGGGGCAGGGGAGCAGTACTTC. This sequence encodes CASSVVTGAGEQYF. This rearrangement joins TRBV9 to TRBJ2-7, with D perhaps TRBD1 or TRBD2 (5 bases each). V lost 0 bases to trimming and J lost 7 bases, with 14 bases between them. Germline V gives CDR1 SGDLS, CDR2 YYNGEE. The CDR3 length is 14 residues.

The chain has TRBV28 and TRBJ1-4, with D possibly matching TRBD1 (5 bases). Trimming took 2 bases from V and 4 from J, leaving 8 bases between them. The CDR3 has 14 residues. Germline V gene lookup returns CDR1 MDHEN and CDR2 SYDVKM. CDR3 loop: CASSLGGDNEKLFF. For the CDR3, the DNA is TGTGCCAGCAGTTTAGGGGGGGATAATGAAAAACTGTTTTTT.

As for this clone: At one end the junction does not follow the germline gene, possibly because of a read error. The CDR3 loop reads CASSLLRTGAFF. CDR3 coding DNA: TGTGCCAGCAGCTTACTAAGGACTGGAGCTTTCTTT. This chain connects TRBV7-2 to TRBJ1-1, with unresolved D. This CDR3 is 12 amino acids long. Germline V gene lookup returns CDR1 SGHTA and CDR2 FQGNSA.

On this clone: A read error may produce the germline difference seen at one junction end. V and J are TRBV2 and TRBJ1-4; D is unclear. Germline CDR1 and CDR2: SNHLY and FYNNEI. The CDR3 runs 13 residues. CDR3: CASSELHNGKLFF. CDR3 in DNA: TGTGCCAGCAGCGAGTTGCACAATGGAAAACTGTTTTTT.

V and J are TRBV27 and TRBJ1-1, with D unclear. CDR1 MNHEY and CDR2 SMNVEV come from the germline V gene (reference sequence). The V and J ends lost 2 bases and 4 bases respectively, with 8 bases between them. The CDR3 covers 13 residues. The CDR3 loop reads CASSLLRSTEAFF. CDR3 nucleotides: TGTGCCAGCAGTTTACTTAGGAGCACTGAAGCTTTCTTT.

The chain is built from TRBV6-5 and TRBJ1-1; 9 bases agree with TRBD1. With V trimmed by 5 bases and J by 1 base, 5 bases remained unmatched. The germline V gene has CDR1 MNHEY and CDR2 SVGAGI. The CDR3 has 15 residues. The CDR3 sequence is CASSRMGQGNTEAFF. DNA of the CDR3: TGTGCCAGCAGTCGCATGGGACAGGGGAACACTGAAGCTTTCTTT.

CDR3 coding DNA: TGCGCCAGCAGCCTTGGACAGTCGAACACTGAAGCTTTCTTT. The encoded protein is CASSLGQSNTEAFF. The chain recombines TRBV5-1 with TRBJ1-1; possible D gene TRBD1, 6 bases. V dropped 4 bases and J dropped 1 base, with 11 bases sitting between them. This CDR3 has 14 residues. Germline lookup yields CDR1 SGHRS and CDR2 YFSETQ.

This chain's CDR3 is CASEGGGVGTGELFF. As DNA, the CDR3 is TGTGCCAGCGAGGGAGGTGGCGTGGGGACCGGGGAGCTGTTTTTT. This chain uses TRBV6-5 with TRBJ2-2, with D perhaps matching TRBD2 (6 bases). Germline assignment: CDR1 MNHEY and CDR2 SVGAGI. CDR3 length equals 15 residues. V lost 8 bases to trimming and J lost 5 bases, with 18 bases between them.

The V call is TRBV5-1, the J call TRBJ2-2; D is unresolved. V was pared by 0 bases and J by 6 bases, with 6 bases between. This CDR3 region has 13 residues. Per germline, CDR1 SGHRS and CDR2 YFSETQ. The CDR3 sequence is CASSLVGSGELFF. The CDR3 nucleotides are TGCGCCAGCAGCTTGGTGGGGTCCGGGGAGCTGTTTTTT.